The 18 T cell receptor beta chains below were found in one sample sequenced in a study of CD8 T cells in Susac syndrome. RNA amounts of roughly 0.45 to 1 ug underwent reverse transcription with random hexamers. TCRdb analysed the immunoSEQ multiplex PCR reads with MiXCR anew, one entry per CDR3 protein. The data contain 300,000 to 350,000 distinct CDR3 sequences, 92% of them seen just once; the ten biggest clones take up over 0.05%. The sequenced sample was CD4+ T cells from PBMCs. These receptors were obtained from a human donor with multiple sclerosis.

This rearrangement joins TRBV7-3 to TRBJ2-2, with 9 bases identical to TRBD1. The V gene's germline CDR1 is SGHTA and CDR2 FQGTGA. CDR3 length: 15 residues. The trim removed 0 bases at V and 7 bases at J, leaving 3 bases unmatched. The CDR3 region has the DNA TGTGCCAGCAGCTTAACACAGGGGGCAATCGGGGAGCTGTTTTTT. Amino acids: CASSLTQGAIGELFF.

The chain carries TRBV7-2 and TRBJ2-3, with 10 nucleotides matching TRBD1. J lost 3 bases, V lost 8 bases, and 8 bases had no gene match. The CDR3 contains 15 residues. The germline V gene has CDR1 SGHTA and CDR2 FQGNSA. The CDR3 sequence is CASCSPGQGTDTQYF. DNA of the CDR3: TGTGCCAGCTGCTCGCCGGGACAGGGGACAGATACGCAGTATTTT.

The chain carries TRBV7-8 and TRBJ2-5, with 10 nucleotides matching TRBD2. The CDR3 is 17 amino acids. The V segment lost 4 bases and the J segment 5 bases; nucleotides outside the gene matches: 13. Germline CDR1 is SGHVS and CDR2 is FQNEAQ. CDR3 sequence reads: CASSSPLERGGSETQYF. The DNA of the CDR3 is TGTGCCAGCAGCTCCCCCCTCGAGCGGGGGGGCTCCGAGACCCAGTACTTC.

CDR3 protein: CASSTMLGTASYNEQFF. The CDR3 DNA is TGTGCCAGCAGCACCATGCTGGGGACAGCCTCCTACAATGAGCAGTTCTTC. This chain links TRBV7-2 with TRBJ2-1; 7 nucleotides line up with TRBD1. V was clipped by 5 bases and J by 0 bases; unmatched bases: 10. Germline values: CDR1 SGHTA, CDR2 FQGNSA. There are 17 residues in the CDR3.

CDR3 residues: CASRRLADLDEQFF. The CDR3 DNA reads as TGTGCCAGTCGCAGGTTGGCGGATCTGGATGAGCAGTTCTTC. This chain uses TRBV12-3 or TRBV12-4 with TRBJ2-1; no firm D call. V lost 9 bases to trimming and J lost 8 bases, with 20 bases between them. CDR3 length: 14 residues.

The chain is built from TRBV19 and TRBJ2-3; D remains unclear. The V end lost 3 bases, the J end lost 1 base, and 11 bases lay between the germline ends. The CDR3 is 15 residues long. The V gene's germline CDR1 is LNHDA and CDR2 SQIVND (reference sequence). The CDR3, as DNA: TGTGCCAGTAGTATCACGGGCGTGGGCACAGATACGCAGTATTTT. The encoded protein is CASSITGVGTDTQYF.

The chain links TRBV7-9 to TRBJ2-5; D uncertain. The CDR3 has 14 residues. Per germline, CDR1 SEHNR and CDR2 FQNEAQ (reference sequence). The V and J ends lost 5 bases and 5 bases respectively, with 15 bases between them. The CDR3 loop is CASSASLVVETQYF. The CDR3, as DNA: TGTGCCAGCAGCGCCTCCCTAGTGGTGGAGACCCAGTACTTC. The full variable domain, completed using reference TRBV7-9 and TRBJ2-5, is DTGVSQNPRHKITKRGQNVTFRCDPISEHNRLYWYRQTLGQGPEFLTYFQNEAQLEKSRLLSDRFSAERPKGSFSTLEIQRTEQGDSAMYLCASSASLVVETQYFGPGTRLLVL.

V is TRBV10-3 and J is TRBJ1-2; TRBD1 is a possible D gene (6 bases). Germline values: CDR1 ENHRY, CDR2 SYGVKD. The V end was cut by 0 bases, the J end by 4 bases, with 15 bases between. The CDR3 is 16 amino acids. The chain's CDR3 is CAISESLGAQSYGYTF. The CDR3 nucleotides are TGTGCCATCAGTGAGTCTTTGGGGGCACAGAGCTATGGCTACACCTTC.

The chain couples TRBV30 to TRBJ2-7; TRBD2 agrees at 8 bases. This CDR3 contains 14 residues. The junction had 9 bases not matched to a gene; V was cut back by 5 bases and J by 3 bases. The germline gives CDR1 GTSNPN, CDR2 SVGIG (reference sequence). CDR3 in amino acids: CAWAGGSVGYEQYF. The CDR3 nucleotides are TGTGCCTGGGCGGGAGGTTCCGTCGGCTACGAGCAGTACTTC.

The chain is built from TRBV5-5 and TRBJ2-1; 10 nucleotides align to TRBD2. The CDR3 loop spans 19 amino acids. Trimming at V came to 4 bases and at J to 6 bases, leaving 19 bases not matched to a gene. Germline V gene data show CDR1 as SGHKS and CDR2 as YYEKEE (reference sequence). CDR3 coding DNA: TGTGCCAGCAGCCCCGGACTAGCGGCTGGGGGTTGGAGGGGCAATGAGCAGTTCTTC. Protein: CASSPGLAAGGWRGNEQFF.

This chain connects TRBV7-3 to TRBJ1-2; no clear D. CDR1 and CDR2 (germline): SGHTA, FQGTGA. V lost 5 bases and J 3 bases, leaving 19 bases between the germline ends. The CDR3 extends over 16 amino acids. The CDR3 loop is CASSETPVGLDYGYTF. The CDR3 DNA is TGTGCCAGCAGCGAAACCCCTGTCGGGTTGGACTATGGCTACACCTTC.

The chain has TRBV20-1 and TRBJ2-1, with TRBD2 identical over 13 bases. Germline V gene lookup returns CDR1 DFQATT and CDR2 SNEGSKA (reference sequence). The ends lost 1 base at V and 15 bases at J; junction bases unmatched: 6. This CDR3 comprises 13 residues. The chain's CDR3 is CSARGTSGSAPFF. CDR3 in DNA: TGCAGTGCTAGAGGGACTAGCGGGAGTGCGCCGTTCTTC.

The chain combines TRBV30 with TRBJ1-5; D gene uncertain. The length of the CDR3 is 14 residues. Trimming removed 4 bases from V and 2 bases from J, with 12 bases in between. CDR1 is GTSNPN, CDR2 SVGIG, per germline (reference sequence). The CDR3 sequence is CAWIYGVGNQPQHF. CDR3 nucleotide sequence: TGTGCCTGGATTTACGGAGTGGGCAATCAGCCCCAGCATTTT.

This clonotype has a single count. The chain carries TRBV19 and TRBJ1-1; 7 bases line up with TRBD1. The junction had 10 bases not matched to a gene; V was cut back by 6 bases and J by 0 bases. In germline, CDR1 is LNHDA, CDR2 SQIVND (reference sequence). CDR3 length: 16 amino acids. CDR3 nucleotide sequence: TGTGCCAGTAGACAGCAGGGGGGTCATATGAACACTGAAGCTTTCTTT. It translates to CASRQQGGHMNTEAFF.

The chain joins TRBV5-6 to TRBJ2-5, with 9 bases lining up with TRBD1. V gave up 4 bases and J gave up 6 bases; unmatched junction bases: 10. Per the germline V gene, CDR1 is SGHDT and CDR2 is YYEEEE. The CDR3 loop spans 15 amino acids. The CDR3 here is CASSNRDRVVKTQYF. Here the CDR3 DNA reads TGTGCCAGCAGCAACCGGGACAGGGTGGTGAAGACCCAGTACTTC.

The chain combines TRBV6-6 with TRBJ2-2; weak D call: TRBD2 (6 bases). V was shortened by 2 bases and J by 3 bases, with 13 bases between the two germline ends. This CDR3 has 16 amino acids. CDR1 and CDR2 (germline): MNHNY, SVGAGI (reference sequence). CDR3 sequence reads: CASSYPRDSYTGELFF. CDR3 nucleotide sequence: TGTGCCAGCAGTTACCCCCGGGACTCATACACCGGGGAGCTGTTTTTT.

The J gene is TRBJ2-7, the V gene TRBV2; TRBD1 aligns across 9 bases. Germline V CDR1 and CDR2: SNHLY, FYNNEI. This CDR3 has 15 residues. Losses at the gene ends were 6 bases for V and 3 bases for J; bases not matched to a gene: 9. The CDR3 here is CASRADRGSVYEQYF. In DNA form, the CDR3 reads TGTGCCAGCAGAGCGGACAGGGGATCGGTCTACGAGCAGTACTTC. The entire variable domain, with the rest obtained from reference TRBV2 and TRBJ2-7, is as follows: EPEVTQTPSHQVTQMGQEVILRCVPISNHLYFYWYRQILGQKVEFLVSFYNNEISEKSEIFDDQFSVERPDGSNFTLKIRSTKLEDSAMYFCASRADRGSVYEQYFGPGTRLTVT.

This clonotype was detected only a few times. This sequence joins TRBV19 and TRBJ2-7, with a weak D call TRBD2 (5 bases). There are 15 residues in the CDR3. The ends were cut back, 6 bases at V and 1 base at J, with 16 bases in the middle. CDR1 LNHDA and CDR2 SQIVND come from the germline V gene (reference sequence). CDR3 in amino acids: CASSSGTSLSYEQYF. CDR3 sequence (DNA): TGTGCCAGTAGCAGCGGAACAAGCCTTTCCTACGAGCAGTACTTC.